This T cell receptor beta chain was profiled in a study of identical twins. Broader study findings: Out-of-frame alpha sequences common to twins exhibited a surplus of low generation probability. One should note that invariant MAIT and iNKT cells could partly confound zero-insertion analyses.

TCRdb fed the 5' RACE reads into MiXCR, producing one record per CDR3 protein. The repertoire holds some 790,000 distinct CDR3 sequences, with 18% as singletons. Germline trimming cut 1 base from V and 4 bases from J; bases unmatched to any gene: 5. Germline lookup yields CDR1 SGHAT and CDR2 FQNNGV. There are 15 residues in the CDR3. Regarding this clonotype: Its antigen is not identified.

These data were likewise used in another study, on T cells expressing NK-cell markers. According to that study: According to the study, TCR beta repertoires originated from sorted CD3+CD56+NKG2C+, CD3+CD56+NKG2C- and CD3+CD56-NKG2C+ T cells.

The source of this sequence is a woman younger than 35 in good health. Sequences were obtained from PBMCs. The V and J genes are TRBV11-2 and TRBJ2-5; 8 bases agree with TRBD2. Here the CDR3 reads CASSLAGGLPETQYF. CDR3 DNA: TGTGCCAGCAGCTTAGCGGGGGGGCTGCCAGAGACCCAGTACTTC.